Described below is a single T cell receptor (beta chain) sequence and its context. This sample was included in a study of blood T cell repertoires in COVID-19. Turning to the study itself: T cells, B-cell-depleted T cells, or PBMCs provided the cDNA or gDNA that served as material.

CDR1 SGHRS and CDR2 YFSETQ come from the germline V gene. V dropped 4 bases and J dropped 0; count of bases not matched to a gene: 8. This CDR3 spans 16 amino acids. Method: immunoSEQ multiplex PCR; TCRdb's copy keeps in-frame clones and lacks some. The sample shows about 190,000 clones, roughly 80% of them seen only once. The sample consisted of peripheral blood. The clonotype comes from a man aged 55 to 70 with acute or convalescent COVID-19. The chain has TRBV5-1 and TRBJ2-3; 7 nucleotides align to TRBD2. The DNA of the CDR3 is TGCGCCAGCAGCCCACTAGCGCACTCGAGCACAGATACGCAGTATTTT. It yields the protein CASSPLAHSSTDTQYF. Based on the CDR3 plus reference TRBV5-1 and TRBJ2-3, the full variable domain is KAGVTQTPRYLIKTRGQQVTLSCSPISGHRSVSWYQQTPGQGLQFLFEYFSETQRNKGNFPGRFSGRQFSNSRSEMNVSTLELGDSALYLCASSPLAHSSTDTQYFGPGTRLTVL.